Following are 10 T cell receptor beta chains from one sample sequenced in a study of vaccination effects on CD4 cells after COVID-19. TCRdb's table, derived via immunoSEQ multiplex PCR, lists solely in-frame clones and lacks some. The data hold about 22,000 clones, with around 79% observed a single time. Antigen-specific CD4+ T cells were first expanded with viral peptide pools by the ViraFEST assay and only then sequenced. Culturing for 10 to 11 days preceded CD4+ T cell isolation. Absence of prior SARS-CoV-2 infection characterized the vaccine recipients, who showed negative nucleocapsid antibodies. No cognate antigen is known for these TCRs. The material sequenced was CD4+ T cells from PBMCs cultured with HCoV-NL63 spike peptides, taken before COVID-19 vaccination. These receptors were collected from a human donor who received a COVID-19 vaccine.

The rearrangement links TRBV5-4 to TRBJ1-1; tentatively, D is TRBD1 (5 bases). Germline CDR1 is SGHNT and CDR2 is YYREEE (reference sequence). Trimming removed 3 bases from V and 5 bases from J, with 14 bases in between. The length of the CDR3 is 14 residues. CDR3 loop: CASSSGGELTEAFF. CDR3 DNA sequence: TGTGCCAGCAGCTCAGGAGGGGAGCTAACTGAAGCTTTCTTT.

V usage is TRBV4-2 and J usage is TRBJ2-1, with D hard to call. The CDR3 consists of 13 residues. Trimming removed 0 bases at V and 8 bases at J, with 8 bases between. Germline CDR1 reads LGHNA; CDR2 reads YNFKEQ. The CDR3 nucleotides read TGTGCCAGCAGCCAAGAGCAGGACCATGAGCAGTTCTTC. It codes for CASSQEQDHEQFF.

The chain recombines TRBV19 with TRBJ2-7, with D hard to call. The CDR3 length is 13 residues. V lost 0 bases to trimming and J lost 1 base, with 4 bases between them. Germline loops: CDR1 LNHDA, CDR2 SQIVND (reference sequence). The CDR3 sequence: CASSIERSYEQYF. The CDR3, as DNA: TGTGCCAGTAGTATAGAGCGATCCTACGAGCAGTACTTC.

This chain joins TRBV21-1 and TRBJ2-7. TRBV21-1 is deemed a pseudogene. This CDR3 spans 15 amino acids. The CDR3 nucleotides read TGTGCCAGCAGTGGAAAAGGGATAAAATCCTACGAGCAGTACTTC. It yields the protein CASSGKGIKSYEQYF.

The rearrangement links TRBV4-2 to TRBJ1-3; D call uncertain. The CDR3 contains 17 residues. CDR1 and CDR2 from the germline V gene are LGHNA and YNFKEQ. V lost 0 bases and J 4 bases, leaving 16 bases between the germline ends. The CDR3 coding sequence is TGTGCCAGCAGCCAAGATGAGCGAAGGCTAAGAGGAAACACCATATATTTT. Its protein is CASSQDERRLRGNTIYF.

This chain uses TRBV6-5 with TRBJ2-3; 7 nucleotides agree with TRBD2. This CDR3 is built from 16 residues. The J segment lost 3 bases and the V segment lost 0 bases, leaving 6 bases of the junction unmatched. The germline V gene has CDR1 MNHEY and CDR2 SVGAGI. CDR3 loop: CASSYSGGGGTDTQYF. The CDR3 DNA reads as TGTGCCAGCAGTTACTCTGGCGGGGGTGGAACAGATACGCAGTATTTT.

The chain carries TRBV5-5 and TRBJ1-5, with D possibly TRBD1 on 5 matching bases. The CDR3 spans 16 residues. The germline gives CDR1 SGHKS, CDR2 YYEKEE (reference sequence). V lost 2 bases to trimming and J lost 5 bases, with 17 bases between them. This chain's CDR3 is CASSLIRGPRDQPQHF. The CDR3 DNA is TGTGCCAGCAGCTTAATCCGGGGCCCTCGGGATCAGCCCCAGCATTTT.

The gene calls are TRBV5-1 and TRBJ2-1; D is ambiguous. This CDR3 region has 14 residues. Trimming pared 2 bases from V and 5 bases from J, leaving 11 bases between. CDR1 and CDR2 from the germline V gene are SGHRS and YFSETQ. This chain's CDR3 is CASSLGASHNEQFF. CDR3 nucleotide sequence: TGCGCCAGCAGCTTAGGAGCGTCACACAATGAGCAGTTCTTC.

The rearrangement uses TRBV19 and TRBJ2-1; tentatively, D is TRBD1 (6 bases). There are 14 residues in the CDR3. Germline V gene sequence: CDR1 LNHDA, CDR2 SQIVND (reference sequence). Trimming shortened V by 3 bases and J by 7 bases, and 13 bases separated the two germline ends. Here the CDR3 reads CASSIQQGWNEQFF. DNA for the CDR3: TGTGCCAGTAGTATCCAACAGGGTTGGAATGAGCAGTTCTTC.

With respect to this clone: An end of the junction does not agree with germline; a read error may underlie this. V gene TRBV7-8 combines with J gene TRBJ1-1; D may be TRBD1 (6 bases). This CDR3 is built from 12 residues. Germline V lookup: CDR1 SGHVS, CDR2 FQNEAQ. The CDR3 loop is CASSLSAGVPSF. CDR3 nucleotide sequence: TGTGCCAGCAGCTTATCAGCAGGGGTCCCCAGTTTT.